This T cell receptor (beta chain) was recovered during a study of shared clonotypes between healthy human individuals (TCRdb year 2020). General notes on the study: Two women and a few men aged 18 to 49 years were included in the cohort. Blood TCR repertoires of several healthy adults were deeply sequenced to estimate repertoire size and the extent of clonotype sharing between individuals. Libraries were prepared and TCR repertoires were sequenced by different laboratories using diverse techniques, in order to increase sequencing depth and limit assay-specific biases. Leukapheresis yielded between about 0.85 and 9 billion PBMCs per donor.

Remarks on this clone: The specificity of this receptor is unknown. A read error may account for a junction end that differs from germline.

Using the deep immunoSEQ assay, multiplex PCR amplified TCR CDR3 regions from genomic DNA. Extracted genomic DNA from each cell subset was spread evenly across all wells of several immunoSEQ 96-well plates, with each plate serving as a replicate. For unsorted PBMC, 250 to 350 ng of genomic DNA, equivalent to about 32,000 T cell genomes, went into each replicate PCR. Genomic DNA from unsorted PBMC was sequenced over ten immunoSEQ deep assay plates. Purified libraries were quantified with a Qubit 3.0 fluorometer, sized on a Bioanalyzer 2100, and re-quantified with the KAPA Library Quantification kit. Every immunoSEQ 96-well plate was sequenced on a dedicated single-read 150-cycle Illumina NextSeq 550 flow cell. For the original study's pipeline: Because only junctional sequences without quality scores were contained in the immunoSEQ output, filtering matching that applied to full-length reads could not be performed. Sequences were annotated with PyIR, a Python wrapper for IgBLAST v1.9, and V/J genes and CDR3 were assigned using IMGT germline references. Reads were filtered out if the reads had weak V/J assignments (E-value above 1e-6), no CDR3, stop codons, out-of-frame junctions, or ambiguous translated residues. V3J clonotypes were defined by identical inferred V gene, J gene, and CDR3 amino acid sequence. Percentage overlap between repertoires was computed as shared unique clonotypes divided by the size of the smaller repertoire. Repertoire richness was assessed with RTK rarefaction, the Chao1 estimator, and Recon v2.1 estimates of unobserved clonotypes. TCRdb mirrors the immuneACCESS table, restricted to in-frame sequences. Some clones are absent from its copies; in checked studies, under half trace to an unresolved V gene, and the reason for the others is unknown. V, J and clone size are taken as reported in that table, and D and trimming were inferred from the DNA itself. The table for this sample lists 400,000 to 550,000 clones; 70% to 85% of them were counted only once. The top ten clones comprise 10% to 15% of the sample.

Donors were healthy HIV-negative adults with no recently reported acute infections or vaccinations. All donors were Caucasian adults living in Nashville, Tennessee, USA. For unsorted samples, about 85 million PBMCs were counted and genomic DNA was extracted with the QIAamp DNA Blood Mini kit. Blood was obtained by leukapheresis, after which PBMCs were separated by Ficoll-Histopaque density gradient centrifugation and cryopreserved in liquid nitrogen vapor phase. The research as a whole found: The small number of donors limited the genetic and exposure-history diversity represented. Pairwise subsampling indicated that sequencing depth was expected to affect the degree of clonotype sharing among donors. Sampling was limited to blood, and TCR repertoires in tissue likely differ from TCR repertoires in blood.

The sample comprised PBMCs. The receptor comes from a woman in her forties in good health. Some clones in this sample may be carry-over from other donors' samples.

CDR3 reads: CASIEQPRKYEKLFF. DNA sequence: TGTGCCAGCATTGAACAGCCGAGAAAATATGAAAAACTGTTTTTT. Here the chain combines TRBV6-1 and TRBJ1-4; there is no confident call for the D gene. The CDR3 starts with the cysteine, ends with the phenylalanine, and has 15 residues. The CDR3 DNA has 45 bases and is translated from base 1. The CDR1 and CDR2 encoded by the germline V gene are MNHNS and SASEGT.